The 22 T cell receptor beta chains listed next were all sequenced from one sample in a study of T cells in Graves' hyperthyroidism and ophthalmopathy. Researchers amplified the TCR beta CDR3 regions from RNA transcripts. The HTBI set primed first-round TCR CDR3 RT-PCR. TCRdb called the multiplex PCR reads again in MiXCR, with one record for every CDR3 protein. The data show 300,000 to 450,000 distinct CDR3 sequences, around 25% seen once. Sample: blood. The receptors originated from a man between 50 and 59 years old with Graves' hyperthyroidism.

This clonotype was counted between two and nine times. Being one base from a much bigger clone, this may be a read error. The CDR3 DNA sequence: TGTGCCAGCAGCCAAGGACTAGCGAGAGCCGAGCAGTACTTC. Its translation is CASSQGLARAEQYF. The chain joins TRBV3-1 to TRBJ2-7; the match to TRBD2 covers 8 bases. CDR1 and CDR2 (germline): LGHDT, YNNKEL (reference sequence). V was clipped by 1 base and J by 6 bases; unmatched bases: 5. The CDR3 is 14 residues long.

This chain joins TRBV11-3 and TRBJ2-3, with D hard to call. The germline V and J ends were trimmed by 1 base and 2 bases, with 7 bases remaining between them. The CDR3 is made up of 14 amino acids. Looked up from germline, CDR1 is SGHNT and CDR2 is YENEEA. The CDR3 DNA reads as TGTGCCAGCAGCTTAGGTTCATACACAGATACGCAGTATTTT. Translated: CASSLGSYTDTQYF.

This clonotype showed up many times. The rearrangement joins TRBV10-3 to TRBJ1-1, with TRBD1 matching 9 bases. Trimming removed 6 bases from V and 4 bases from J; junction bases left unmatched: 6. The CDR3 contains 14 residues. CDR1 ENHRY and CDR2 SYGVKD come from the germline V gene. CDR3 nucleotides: TGTGCCATCAGAGCGGACAGGGGTTCCACTGAAGCTTTCTTT. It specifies CAIRADRGSTEAFF.

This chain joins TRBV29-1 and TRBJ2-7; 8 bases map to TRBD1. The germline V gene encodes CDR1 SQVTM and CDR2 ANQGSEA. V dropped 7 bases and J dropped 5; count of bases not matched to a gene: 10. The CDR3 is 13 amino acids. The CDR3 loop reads CSALAGGLHEQYF. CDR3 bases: TGCAGCGCTCTGGCAGGGGGCCTCCACGAGCAGTACTTC.

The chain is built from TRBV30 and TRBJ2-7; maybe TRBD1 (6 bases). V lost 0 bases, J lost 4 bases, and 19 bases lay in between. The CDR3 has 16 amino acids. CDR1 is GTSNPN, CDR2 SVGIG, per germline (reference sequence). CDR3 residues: CAWSVRTAPFEYEQYF. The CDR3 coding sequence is TGTGCCTGGAGTGTACGGACAGCCCCGTTCGAGTACGAGCAGTACTTC.

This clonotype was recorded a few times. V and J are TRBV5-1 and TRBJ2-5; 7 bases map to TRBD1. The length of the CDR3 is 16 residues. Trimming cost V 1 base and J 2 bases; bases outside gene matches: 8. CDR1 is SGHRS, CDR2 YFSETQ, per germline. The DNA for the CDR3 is TGCGCCAGCAGCTTGATGACAGGGCTGGGACAAGAGACCCAGTACTTC. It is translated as CASSLMTGLGQETQYF.

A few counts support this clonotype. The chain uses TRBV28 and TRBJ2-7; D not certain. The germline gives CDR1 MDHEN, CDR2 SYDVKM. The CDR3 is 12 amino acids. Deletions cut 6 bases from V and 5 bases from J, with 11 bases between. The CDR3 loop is CASRPQVNEQYF. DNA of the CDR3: TGTGCCAGCAGACCCCAGGTCAACGAGCAGTACTTC.

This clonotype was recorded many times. The CDR3 DNA is TGTGCCAGCAGCTTCACCGAGAGCTCCTACAATGAGCAGTTCTTC. Amino acids: CASSFTESSYNEQFF. V gene TRBV7-2 combines with J gene TRBJ2-1; D gene unclear. CDR3 length: 15 residues. Germline CDR1 is SGHTA and CDR2 is FQGNSA. The V end lost 3 bases, the J end lost 0 bases, and 9 bases lay between the germline ends.

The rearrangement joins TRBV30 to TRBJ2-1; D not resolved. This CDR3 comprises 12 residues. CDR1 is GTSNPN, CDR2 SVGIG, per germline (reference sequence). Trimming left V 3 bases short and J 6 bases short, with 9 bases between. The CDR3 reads CAWRLSSNEQFF. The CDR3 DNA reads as TGTGCCTGGAGGTTAAGCAGCAATGAGCAGTTCTTC.

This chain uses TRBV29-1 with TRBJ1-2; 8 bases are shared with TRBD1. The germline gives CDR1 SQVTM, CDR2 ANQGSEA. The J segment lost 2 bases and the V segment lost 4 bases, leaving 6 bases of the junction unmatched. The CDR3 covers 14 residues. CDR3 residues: CSVAAGQENYGYTF. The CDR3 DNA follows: TGCAGCGTTGCAGCGGGACAGGAGAACTATGGCTACACCTTC.

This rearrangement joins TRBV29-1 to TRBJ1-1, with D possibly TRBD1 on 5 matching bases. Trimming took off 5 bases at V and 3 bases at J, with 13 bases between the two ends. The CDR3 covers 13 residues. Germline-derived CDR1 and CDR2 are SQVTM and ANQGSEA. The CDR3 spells CSVPPREHTEAFF. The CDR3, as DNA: TGCAGCGTTCCGCCCAGGGAACACACTGAAGCTTTCTTT.

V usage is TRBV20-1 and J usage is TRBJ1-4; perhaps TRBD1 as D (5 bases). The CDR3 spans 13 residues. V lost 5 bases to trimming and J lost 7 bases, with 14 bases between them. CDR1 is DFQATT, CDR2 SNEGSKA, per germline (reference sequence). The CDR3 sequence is CSADSGTGEKLFF. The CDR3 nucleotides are TGCAGTGCTGACTCCGGGACGGGTGAAAAACTGTTTTTT.

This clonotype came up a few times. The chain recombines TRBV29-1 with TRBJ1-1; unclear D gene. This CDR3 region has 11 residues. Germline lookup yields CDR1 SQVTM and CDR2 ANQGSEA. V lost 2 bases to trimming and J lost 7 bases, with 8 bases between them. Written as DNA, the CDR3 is TGCAGCGTTGAACTCTCAGATGAAGCTTTCTTT. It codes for CSVELSDEAFF.

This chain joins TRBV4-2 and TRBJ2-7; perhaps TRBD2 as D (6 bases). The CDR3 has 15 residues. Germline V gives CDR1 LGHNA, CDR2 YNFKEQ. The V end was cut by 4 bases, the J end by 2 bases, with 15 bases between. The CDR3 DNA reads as TGTGCCAGCAGCCCCTCGGCGGGGCTCGCCTACGAGCAGTACTTC. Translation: CASSPSAGLAYEQYF.

CDR3 amino acids: CASSKSRDRVEQYF. The CDR3 DNA follows: TGCGCCAGCAGCAAGTCCCGGGACAGGGTCGAGCAGTACTTC. The rearrangement links TRBV5-1 to TRBJ2-7, with 9 bases lining up with TRBD1. The CDR3 has 14 residues. With 4 bases clipped from V and 6 bases from J, the junction kept 8 bases outside the gene matches. In germline, CDR1 is SGHRS, CDR2 YFSETQ.

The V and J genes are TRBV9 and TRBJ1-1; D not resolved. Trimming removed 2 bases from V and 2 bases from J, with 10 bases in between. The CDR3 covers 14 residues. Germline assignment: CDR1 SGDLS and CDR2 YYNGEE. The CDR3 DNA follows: TGTGCCAGCAGCGTCTTGACAACTAACACTGAAGCTTTCTTT. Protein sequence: CASSVLTTNTEAFF.

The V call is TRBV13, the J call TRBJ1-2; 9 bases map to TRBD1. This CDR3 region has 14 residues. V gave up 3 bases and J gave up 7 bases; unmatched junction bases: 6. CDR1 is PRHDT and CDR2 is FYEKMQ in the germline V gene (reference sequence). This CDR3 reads CASSLGTGLSGYTF. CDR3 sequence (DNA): TGTGCCAGCAGCTTGGGGACAGGGTTAAGTGGCTACACCTTC.

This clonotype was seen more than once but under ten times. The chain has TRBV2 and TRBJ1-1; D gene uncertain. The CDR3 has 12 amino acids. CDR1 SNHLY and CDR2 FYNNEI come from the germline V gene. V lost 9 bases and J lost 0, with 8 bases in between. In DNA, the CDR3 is TGTGCCAGTGGGCAGGTGAACACTGAAGCTTTCTTT. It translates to CASGQVNTEAFF.

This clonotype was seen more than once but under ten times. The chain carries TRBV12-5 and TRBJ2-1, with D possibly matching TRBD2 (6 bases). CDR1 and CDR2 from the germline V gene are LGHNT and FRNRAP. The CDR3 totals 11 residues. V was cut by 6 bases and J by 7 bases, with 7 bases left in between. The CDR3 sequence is CASGAGNEQFF. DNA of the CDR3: TGTGCTAGTGGGGCGGGGAATGAGCAGTTCTTC.

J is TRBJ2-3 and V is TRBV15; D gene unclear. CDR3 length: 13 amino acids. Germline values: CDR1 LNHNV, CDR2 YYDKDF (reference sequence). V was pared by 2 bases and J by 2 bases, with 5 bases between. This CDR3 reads CATSRSDTDTQYF. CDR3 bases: TGTGCCACCAGCAGATCCGACACAGATACGCAGTATTTT.

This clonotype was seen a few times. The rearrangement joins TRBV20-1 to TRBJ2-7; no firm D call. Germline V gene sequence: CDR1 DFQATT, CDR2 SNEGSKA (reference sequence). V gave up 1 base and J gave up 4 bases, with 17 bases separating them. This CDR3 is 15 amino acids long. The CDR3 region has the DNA TGCAGTGCTAGAGCCCCCTCCGGACCGCTTTACGAGCAGTACTTC. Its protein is CSARAPSGPLYEQYF.

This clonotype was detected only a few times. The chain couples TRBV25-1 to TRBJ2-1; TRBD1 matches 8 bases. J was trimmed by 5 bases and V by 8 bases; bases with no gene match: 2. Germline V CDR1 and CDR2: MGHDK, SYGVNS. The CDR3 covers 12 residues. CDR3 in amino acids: CASGTGNNEQFF. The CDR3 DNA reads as TGTGCCAGCGGGACAGGTAACAATGAGCAGTTCTTC.